These T cell receptor beta chains were read from a single sample in a study of tumor and adjacent non-tumor tissue in lung cancer. TCRdb itself ran the multiplex PCR reads through MiXCR, one entry per CDR3 protein. Of some 84,000 distinct CDR3 sequences in the sample, approximately 57% were seen once. The specimen sequenced was lung tumor tissue. The source of these receptors is a man in his 70s with non-small cell lung cancer. Both conserved end residues are part of each CDR3. Each record gives: clone size, J gene, V gene, D gene, CDR3 protein, CDR3 DNA. The D gene is left open where the match is weak. For some rows the clone size is stated as once, few or many, or as a class when expanded; others skip it.

size: many; J: TRBJ2-5; V: TRBV11-2; D: TRBD2; CDR3: CASSPAGERETQYF; DNA: TGTGCCAGCAGTCCAGCGGGGGAGAGGGAGACCCAGTACTTC
size: many; J: TRBJ1-3; V: TRBV11-2; D: -; CDR3: CASSSNGGLGDTIYF; DNA: TGTGCCAGCAGCTCCAACGGGGGGCTTGGAGACACCATATATTTT
size: medium-sized; J: TRBJ2-7; V: TRBV11-2; D: TRBD1; CDR3: CASSLDHHRTGDQYF; DNA: TGTGCCAGCAGCTTAGACCACCACCGGACAGGCGACCAGTACTTC
size: -; J: TRBJ2-3; V: TRBV6-5; D: -; CDR3: CTSSYSQRPDTQYF; DNA: TGTACCAGCAGTTACTCGCAGAGGCCAGATACGCAGTACTTT
size: -; J: TRBJ2-5; V: TRBV12-3/TRBV12-4; D: TRBD1; CDR3: CASSSPFGTGEEIQYF; DNA: TGTGCCAGCAGTTCCCCCTTTGGGACAGGGGAAGAGATTCAGTACTTC
size: -; J: TRBJ1-1; V: TRBV6-5; D: -; CDR3: CASSYASKGWTEAFF; DNA: TGTGCCAGCAGCTACGCAAGTAAGGGATGGACTGAAGCTTTCTTT
size: -; J: TRBJ2-5; V: TRBV4-2; D: TRBD2; CDR3: CANSPGGADRETQYF; DNA: TGTGCCAACAGCCCCGGGGGGGCCGATCGAGAGACCCAGTACTTC
size: -; J: TRBJ2-3; V: TRBV11-1; D: TRBD2; CDR3: CASSVPGGGDTQYF; DNA: TGTGCCAGCAGCGTCCCGGGGGGAGGAGATACGCAGTATTTT
size: -; J: TRBJ2-7; V: TRBV11-2; D: -; CDR3: CVRSLSGKERVSEQYF; DNA: TGTGTCAGGAGCTTATCAGGGAAGGAGAGGGTGAGCGAGCAGTACTTC
size: many; J: TRBJ2-5; V: TRBV29-1; D: -; CDR3: CSVDTGTTKTQYF; DNA: TGCAGCGTTGACACCGGGACGACAAAGACCCAGTACTTC
size: -; J: TRBJ2-7; V: TRBV11-2; D: TRBD2; CDR3: CASNFTLGGGTYEQYF; DNA: TGTGCCAGCAACTTCACGCTGGGCGGGGGAACCTACGAGCAGTACTTC
size: -; J: TRBJ2-7; V: TRBV29-1; D: TRBD2; CDR3: CGVQKGAGGPYEQYF; DNA: TGCGGCGTACAAAAGGGAGCGGGAGGTCCCTACGAGCAGTACTTC
size: many; J: TRBJ2-7; V: TRBV10-3; D: TRBD2; CDR3: CAISRTSGSYEQYF; DNA: TGTGCCATCAGTCGGACTAGCGGGAGCTACGAGCAGTACTTC
size: -; J: TRBJ1-2; V: TRBV28; D: -; CDR3: CARTQHDNYGYTF; DNA: TGTGCCAGGACGCAACATGATAACTATGGCTACACCTTC
size: -; J: TRBJ2-7; V: TRBV20-1; D: TRBD2; CDR3: CSGRTSAIYEQYF; DNA: TGCAGTGGCAGGACTAGCGCGATCTACGAGCAGTACTTC
size: -; J: TRBJ2-5; V: TRBV5-1; D: TRBD2; CDR3: CASSLAWREDGETQYF; DNA: TGCGCCAGTAGCTTGGCTTGGCGGGAGGACGGAGAGACCCAATACTTC
size: many; J: TRBJ2-7; V: TRBV4-1; D: -; CDR3: CASSQMPGFSYEQYF; DNA: TGCGCCAGCAGCCAGATGCCGGGGTTCTCCTACGAGCAGTACTTC
size: few; J: TRBJ2-7; V: TRBV28; D: -; CDR3: CASSPWQGGSYEQYF; DNA: TGTGCCAGCAGCCCTTGGCAGGGGGGTTCTTACGAGCAGTACTTC
size: -; J: TRBJ2-2; V: TRBV11-2; D: -; CDR3: CASSSVRVTRELFF; DNA: TGTGCCAGCAGCTCAGTCAGGGTCACCAGGGAACTGTTTTTT
size: -; J: TRBJ2-6; V: TRBV5-6; D: -; CDR3: CASSLRSPSGTNVLAF; DNA: TGTGCCAGCAGCTTGCGGTCCCCCTCTGGGACCAACGTCCTGGCTTTC
size: few; J: TRBJ1-5; V: TRBV28; D: -; CDR3: CASSLAQTTQPQHF; DNA: TGTGCCAGCAGTTTAGCGCAGACTACCCAGCCCCAGCATTTT
size: -; J: TRBJ2-3; V: TRBV6-1; D: TRBD2; CDR3: CANTGGLAGGDTQYF; DNA: TGTGCCAACACTGGAGGACTAGCGGGAGGAGATACGCAGTATTTT
size: -; J: TRBJ2-1; V: TRBV10-3; D: TRBD2; CDR3: CAISELRLAGSVYNEQCF; DNA: TGTGCCATCAGTGAGTTGCGACTAGCGGGGTCGGTCTACAATGAGCAGTGCTTC
size: many; J: TRBJ2-3; V: TRBV29-1; D: -; CDR3: CSVGMTDTQYF; DNA: TGCAGCGTTGGAATGACAGATACGCAGTATTTT
size: -; J: TRBJ1-4; V: TRBV6-1; D: -; CDR3: CAGSEVVLPNEKLFF; DNA: TGTGCCGGCAGTGAAGTCGTCTTACCAAATGAAAAACTGTTTTTT
size: -; J: TRBJ2-5; V: TRBV11-2; D: TRBD2; CDR3: CASSWTRTSQETQYF; DNA: TGTGCCAGCAGTTGGACTAGGACAAGCCAAGAGACCCAGTACTTC
size: -; J: TRBJ2-7; V: TRBV20-1; D: -; CDR3: CSTWDGSLSYEQYF; DNA: TGCAGTACTTGGGACGGTAGTTTGTCCTACGAGCAGTACTTC
size: -; J: TRBJ2-3; V: TRBV6-1; D: TRBD2; CDR3: CASSIRTSGFFSTDTHYF; DNA: TGTGCCAGCAGTATCCGGACTAGCGGGTTTTTTAGCACAGATACGCATTATTTT
size: -; J: TRBJ2-7; V: TRBV11-1; D: -; CDR3: CARSLLYEQYF; DNA: TGTGCCAGGAGCCTACTCTACGAGCAGTACTTC
size: -; J: TRBJ2-5; V: TRBV4-1; D: TRBD2; CDR3: CANSHPKGLAFQYF; DNA: TGCGCCAACAGCCACCCAAAGGGACTAGCGTTCCAGTACTTC
size: many; J: TRBJ2-1; V: TRBV29-1; D: TRBD1; CDR3: CSVGSGTGTLGNEQFF; DNA: TGCAGCGTTGGGTCCGGGACAGGGACCCTCGGCAATGAGCAGTTCTTC
size: many; J: TRBJ1-1; V: TRBV6-1; D: -; CDR3: CASRGAAINTEAFF; DNA: TGTGCCAGCAGAGGGGCAGCAATTAACACTGAAGCTTTCTTT
size: -; J: TRBJ2-7; V: TRBV4-1; D: -; CDR3: CACSQDRVADYYEQYF; DNA: TGCGCCTGCAGCCAAGATCGGGTAGCGGACTACTATGAGCAGTACTTC
size: many; J: TRBJ2-7; V: TRBV20-1; D: -; CDR3: CSARAGTDETYEQYF; DNA: TGCAGTGCTAGGGCCGGGACGGATGAAACCTACGAGCAGTACTTC